This T cell receptor beta chain derives from a study of T cell repertoires in cytomegalovirus infection. Study observations and caveats: In two of eight donors, the top clonotype was HLA-C-restricted CMV-specific.

Many counts were recorded for this clonotype. What it binds is not known. TCRdb used MiXCR to reprocess the reads, holding one entry per CDR3 protein. In the table there are some 350,000 distinct CDR3 sequences, 25% to 30% of which are singletons. Germline assignment: CDR1 KGHSH and CDR2 LQKENI. The CDR3 loop spans 15 amino acids. V was pared by 3 bases and J by 8 bases, with 10 bases of the junction left unmatched. The receptor was derived from a human donor in good health (CMV status not recorded). Some clones in this sample may be carry-over from other donors' samples. Sequences were derived from cultured PBMCs, sampled from culture after CMV antigen stimulation. The V call is TRBV18, the J call TRBJ1-2, with 9 bases aligning to TRBD1. The CDR3 DNA reads as TGTGCCAGCTCACCCGGATCACGACAGGGGGAGGGCTACACCTTC. Encoded protein: CASSPGSRQGEGYTF.